The 27 T cell receptor beta chains presented below share a single source sample, sequenced in a study of blood T cell repertoires in COVID-19. Clones were sequenced by immunoSEQ multiplex PCR, and TCRdb holds only the in-frame ones, with some missing. The table lists 380,000 or so clones, around 92% of them singletons. The sequenced sample consisted of peripheral blood. These TCRs come from a man aged 35-49 years with acute or convalescent COVID-19.

This chain joins TRBV5-8 and TRBJ1-2; the D gene is possibly TRBD1 (6 bases). Per germline, CDR1 SGHTS and CDR2 YDEGEE. V dropped 5 bases and J dropped 4 bases, with 18 bases sitting between them. This CDR3 has 15 amino acids. CDR3 in amino acids: CASREKGGPAYGYTF. The CDR3 DNA is TGTGCCAGCAGGGAAAAAGGGGGACCGGCCTATGGCTACACCTTC. The variable domain in full, with the rest retrieved from reference TRBV5-8 and TRBJ1-2, is EAGVTQSPTHLIKTRGQQATLRCSPISGHTSVYWYQQALGLGLQFLLWYDEGEERNRGNFPPRFSGRQFPNYSSELNVNALELEDSALYLCASREKGGPAYGYTFGSGTRLTVV.

The rearrangement links TRBV27 to TRBJ2-5, with 8 nucleotides matching TRBD1. CDR3 length: 15 residues. Per the germline V gene, CDR1 is MNHEY and CDR2 is SMNVEV (reference sequence). The J segment lost 4 bases and the V segment lost 3 bases, leaving 7 bases of the junction unmatched. This CDR3 reads CASSFFPGGPETQYF. CDR3 DNA: TGTGCCAGCAGTTTTTTCCCAGGGGGCCCAGAGACCCAGTACTTC.

The V and J genes are TRBV6-6 and TRBJ1-2; 11 nucleotides agree with TRBD1. Germline lookup yields CDR1 MNHNY and CDR2 SVGAGI (reference sequence). There are 14 residues in the CDR3. The trim removed 3 bases at V and 14 bases at J, leaving 11 bases unmatched. CDR3 sequence (DNA): TGTGCCAGCAGTTATATCCGGGGACAGGGGGTATTAACCTTC. Translated: CASSYIRGQGVLTF.

This sequence joins TRBV27 and TRBJ1-1; D perhaps matches TRBD1 (5 bases). The CDR3 is 15 amino acids. Trimming pared 5 bases from V and 2 bases from J, leaving 15 bases between. The germline V gene encodes CDR1 MNHEY and CDR2 SMNVEV (reference sequence). The CDR3 nucleotides are TGTGCCAGCAGTGGAACAGGTCTCCTAAACACTGAAGCTTTCTTT. Encoded protein: CASSGTGLLNTEAFF.

The table lists this clone with a few counts. This chain connects TRBV29-1 to TRBJ1-2; the D gene is possibly TRBD1 (5 bases). Germline values: CDR1 SQVTM, CDR2 ANQGSEA. The V end lost 3 bases, the J end lost 4 bases, and 9 bases lay between the germline ends. The CDR3 totals 12 residues. The CDR3 DNA reads as TGCAGCGTTGACGGGGGGTTCTATGGCTACACCTTC. Its protein product is CSVDGGFYGYTF. The whole variable domain, filled in from reference TRBV29-1 and TRBJ1-2, reads SAVISQKPSRDICQRGTSLTIQCQVDSQVTMMFWYRQQPGQSLTLIATANQGSEATYESGFVIDKFPISRPNLTFSTLTVSNMSPEDSSIYLCSVDGGFYGYTFGSGTRLTVV.

The rearrangement joins TRBV5-4 to TRBJ2-7; D is ambiguous. The CDR3 has 13 residues. From germline, CDR1 is SGHNT and CDR2 YYREEE (reference sequence). Trimming removed 1 base from V and 5 bases from J, with 10 bases in between. This CDR3 reads CASSLQTRDEQYF. CDR3 nucleotide sequence: TGTGCCAGCAGCTTGCAGACCCGGGACGAGCAGTACTTC.

The chain carries TRBV5-1 and TRBJ1-6; D call uncertain. Trimming shortened V by 3 bases and J by 9 bases, and 16 bases separated the two germline ends. This CDR3 has 15 residues. Germline loops: CDR1 SGHRS, CDR2 YFSETQ. CDR3 sequence: CASSSGPDQTSPLHF. DNA for the CDR3: TGCGCCAGCAGCTCTGGGCCGGATCAAACTTCACCCCTCCACTTT.

The J gene is TRBJ2-3, the V gene TRBV3-1 (or the pseudogene TRBV3-2), with 8 bases that match TRBD2. Unmatched junction bases numbered 13, after V lost 1 base and J lost 4 bases. Germline loops: CDR1 LGHDT, CDR2 YNNKEL (reference sequence). There are 18 residues in the CDR3. This chain's CDR3 is CASSQAAEGGGLADTQYF. CDR3 coding DNA: TGTGCCAGCAGCCAAGCGGCCGAGGGCGGGGGGCTTGCAGATACGCAGTATTTT.

This chain joins TRBV19 and TRBJ1-2; D possibly corresponds to TRBD1 (5 bases). CDR3 size: 13 residues. Trimming shortened V by 7 bases and J by 4 bases, and 13 bases separated the two germline ends. The germline V gene has CDR1 LNHDA and CDR2 SQIVND (reference sequence). CDR3 DNA: TGTGCCAGTACCCCGGAGGGGACCTATGGCTACACCTTC. Translation: CASTPEGTYGYTF.

The chain uses TRBV11-2 and TRBJ1-1; D is uncertain. The CDR3 is 13 residues long. V lost 5 bases and J 0 bases, leaving 7 bases between the germline ends. Germline-derived CDR1 and CDR2 are SGHAT and FQNNGV. CDR3 nucleotides: TGTGCCAGCAGCCCGGACTTGAACACTGAAGCTTTCTTT. Protein product: CASSPDLNTEAFF.

The chain employs TRBV6-1 and TRBJ1-1; TRBD1 matches at 7 bases. CDR1 is MNHNS and CDR2 is SASEGT in the germline V gene. The CDR3 runs 14 residues. With 2 bases clipped from V and 6 bases from J, the junction kept 6 bases outside the gene matches. DNA of the CDR3: TGTGCCAGCAGTGAAATAGGAACAGGGGCTGAAGCTTTCTTT. Protein sequence: CASSEIGTGAEAFF.

The chain couples TRBV11-1 to TRBJ2-7; perhaps TRBD1 as D (5 bases). Germline V gene data show CDR1 as SGHAT and CDR2 as FQDESV (reference sequence). V was cut by 5 bases and J by 2 bases, with 13 bases left in between. This CDR3 spans 14 amino acids. CDR3 DNA: TGTGCCAGCAGCCCCGCAGGGATAGCCTACGAGCAGTACTTC. It codes for CASSPAGIAYEQYF.

This chain joins TRBV5-1 and TRBJ1-1; 11 positions agree with TRBD1. The germline V gene encodes CDR1 SGHRS and CDR2 YFSETQ. Trimming removed 1 base from V and 5 bases from J; junction bases left unmatched: 4. The CDR3 covers 15 residues. The CDR3 here is CASSLMGQGGTEAFF. DNA of the CDR3: TGCGCCAGCAGCTTGATGGGACAGGGGGGTACTGAAGCTTTCTTT.

The gene calls are TRBV5-1 and TRBJ2-1, with a possible D match to TRBD1 (6 bases). The germline gives CDR1 SGHRS, CDR2 YFSETQ. V was shortened by 0 bases and J by 5 bases, with 9 bases between the two germline ends. The CDR3 has 14 residues. CDR3 sequence reads: CASSLGGHDNEQFF. The CDR3 DNA follows: TGCGCCAGCAGCTTGGGGGGGCATGACAATGAGCAGTTCTTC.

This sequence joins TRBV5-6 and TRBJ1-5, with D possibly matching TRBD1 (5 bases). The CDR3 spans 14 residues. Trimming took off 4 bases at V and 4 bases at J, with 12 bases between the two ends. Per germline, CDR1 SGHDT and CDR2 YYEEEE. The CDR3 nucleotides are TGTGCCAGCAGCATCGGACACACGAATCAGCCCCAGCATTTT. This gives the protein CASSIGHTNQPQHF.

In its sample, this clone was seen once. V usage is TRBV7-8 and J usage is TRBJ2-7; D might be TRBD2 (5 bases). CDR3 length: 14 residues. CDR1 SGHVS and CDR2 FQNEAQ come from the germline V gene. The V end lost 1 base, the J end lost 4 bases, and 11 bases lay between the germline ends. The CDR3 loop reads CASSLDPGRYEQYF. The CDR3 nucleotides are TGTGCCAGCAGCTTAGATCCGGGGAGATACGAGCAGTACTTC.

The CDR3 loop reads CASWRGTGELFF. CDR3 DNA: TGTGCCAGCTGGAGGGGCACCGGGGAGCTGTTTTTT. This chain links TRBV6-5 with TRBJ2-2; perhaps TRBD2 as D (6 bases). Germline assignment: CDR1 MNHEY and CDR2 SVGAGI. The length of the CDR3 is 12 residues. The V gene lost 8 bases and the J gene lost 4 bases, with 8 bases spanning the gap.

The chain combines TRBV30 with TRBJ2-3; D is uncertain. The CDR3 has 14 residues. V was pared by 1 base and J by 5 bases, with 13 bases between. Looked up from germline, CDR1 is GTSNPN and CDR2 is SVGIG (reference sequence). The CDR3 spells CAWSGESWRDTQYF. The CDR3 region has the DNA TGTGCCTGGAGTGGAGAATCCTGGAGAGATACGCAGTATTTT.

The chain uses TRBV6-5 and TRBJ2-2; possibly TRBD1 for D (6 bases). CDR1 is MNHEY and CDR2 is SVGAGI in the germline V gene. CDR3 length equals 15 residues. The ends were cut back, 8 bases at V and 1 base at J, with 14 bases in the middle. The CDR3 sequence is CASVAGTMNTGELFF. The CDR3 bases are TGTGCCAGCGTCGCCGGGACAATGAACACCGGGGAGCTGTTTTTT.

This clone has just one count. The gene calls are TRBV20-1 and TRBJ1-2; D unclear. Germline CDR1 DFQATT, CDR2 SNEGSKA (reference sequence). V was clipped by 0 bases and J by 7 bases, with 6 bases between them. There are 11 residues in the CDR3. This CDR3 is CSARDYSGYTF. The CDR3 coding sequence is TGCAGTGCTAGAGATTACTCTGGCTACACCTTC.

The V gene is TRBV18, the J gene TRBJ1-5; D ambiguous. Germline V gene data show CDR1 as KGHSH and CDR2 as LQKENI. This CDR3 comprises 14 residues. The V and J ends lost 4 bases and 0 bases respectively, with 7 bases between them. CDR3: CASSLEGSNQPQHF. CDR3 coding DNA: TGTGCCAGCTCACTAGAGGGTAGCAATCAGCCCCAGCATTTT.

The V and J genes are TRBV27 and TRBJ1-2, with a tentative D call TRBD1 (6 bases). The V end was cut by 5 bases, the J end by 3 bases, with 19 bases between. The CDR3 is 16 amino acids. The germline V gene has CDR1 MNHEY and CDR2 SMNVEV (reference sequence). CDR3 nucleotides: TGTGCCAGCAGTATCCTATCGGACAGTGGCTACTATGGCTACACCTTC. Translation: CASSILSDSGYYGYTF.

This clone appeared a single time. The V and J genes are TRBV4-2 and TRBJ1-1; D is ambiguous. The CDR3 is 16 residues long. Per germline, CDR1 LGHNA and CDR2 YNFKEQ. V lost 0 bases, J lost 0 bases, and 11 bases lay in between. CDR3 in amino acids: CASSQEDSDLNTEAFF. As DNA, the CDR3 is TGTGCCAGCAGCCAAGAAGACTCGGATTTGAACACTGAAGCTTTCTTT.

This chain links TRBV19 with TRBJ2-2; possible D gene TRBD1, 5 bases. This CDR3 region has 12 residues. Germline CDR1 reads LNHDA; CDR2 reads SQIVND (reference sequence). Trimming took off 7 bases at V and 7 bases at J, with 10 bases between the two ends. The CDR3 nucleotides read TGTGCCAGTACCCAACAGGTCGGGGAGCTGTTTTTT. Its translation: CASTQQVGELFF.

The J gene is TRBJ2-2, the V gene TRBV28; possibly TRBD2 for D (5 bases). Per germline, CDR1 MDHEN and CDR2 SYDVKM. The CDR3 has 16 residues. V lost 2 bases and J lost 3, with 13 bases in between. The CDR3 DNA sequence: TGTGCCAGCAGTTTAACCGGCGGGCGGGACACCGGGGAGCTGTTTTTT. Its translation is CASSLTGGRDTGELFF.

As DNA, the CDR3 is TGTGCCAGCAGTTTATCCTCGGGAGGCCCTAGCACCGGGGAGCTGTTTTTT. This translates into CASSLSSGGPSTGELFF. The chain has TRBV27 and TRBJ2-2; 7 bases are a match to TRBD2. The CDR3 runs 17 residues. Germline CDR1 and CDR2: MNHEY and SMNVEV (reference sequence). Trimming took 0 bases from V and 4 from J; bases not matched to a gene: 8.

The V gene is TRBV18, the J gene TRBJ2-7, with 11 bases that match TRBD1. The ends lost 3 bases at V and 2 bases at J; junction bases unmatched: 3. CDR1 and CDR2 (germline): KGHSH, LQKENI. CDR3 length: 15 amino acids. Here the CDR3 reads CASSPGTGGTYEQYF. The DNA for the CDR3 is TGTGCCAGCTCACCCGGGACAGGGGGAACCTACGAGCAGTACTTC.